This T cell receptor beta chain was found in a study of OX40 agonist ivuxolimab in advanced cancers. Overall study results and limits: The antigen specificity of the peripheral T cells (those that were expanded) was not determined. On average, CD8+ T cells had more expanded clones than CD4+.

Using immunoSEQ multiplex PCR, the repertoire was profiled, and TCRdb retains in-frame clones only, with some absent. Here the sample spans 58,000 or so clones, nearly 90% being singletons. Regarding this clone: Its antigen is not known.

Germline-derived CDR1 and CDR2 are MGHRA and YSYEKL. Trimming removed 0 bases from V and 3 bases from J, with 10 bases in between. The CDR3 extends over 15 amino acids. This TCR was recovered from an adult with an advanced solid tumor such as melanoma, head and neck, liver or kidney cancer. Sample: CD4+ or CD8+ T cells sorted from blood, taken in a trial of the OX40 agonist ivuxolimab. The gene calls are TRBV4-1 and TRBJ2-3; weak D call: TRBD2 (5 bases). The CDR3 spells CASSQDPSRTDTQYF. CDR3 DNA: TGCGCCAGCAGCCAAGATCCTAGCCGTACAGATACGCAGTATTTT.